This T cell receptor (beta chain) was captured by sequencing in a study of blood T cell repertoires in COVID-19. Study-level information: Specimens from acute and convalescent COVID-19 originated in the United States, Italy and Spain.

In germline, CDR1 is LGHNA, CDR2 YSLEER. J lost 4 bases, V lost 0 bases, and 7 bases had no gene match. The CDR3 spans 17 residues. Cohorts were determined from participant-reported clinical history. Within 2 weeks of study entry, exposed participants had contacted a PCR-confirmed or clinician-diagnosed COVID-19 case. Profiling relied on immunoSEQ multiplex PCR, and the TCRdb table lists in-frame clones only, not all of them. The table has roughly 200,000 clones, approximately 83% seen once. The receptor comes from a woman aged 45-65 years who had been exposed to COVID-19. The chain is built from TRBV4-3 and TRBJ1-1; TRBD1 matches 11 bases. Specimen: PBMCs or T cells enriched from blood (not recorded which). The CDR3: CASSQDDLGTGGTEAFF. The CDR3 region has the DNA TGCGCCAGCAGCCAAGATGATCTTGGGACAGGGGGCACTGAAGCTTTCTTT.